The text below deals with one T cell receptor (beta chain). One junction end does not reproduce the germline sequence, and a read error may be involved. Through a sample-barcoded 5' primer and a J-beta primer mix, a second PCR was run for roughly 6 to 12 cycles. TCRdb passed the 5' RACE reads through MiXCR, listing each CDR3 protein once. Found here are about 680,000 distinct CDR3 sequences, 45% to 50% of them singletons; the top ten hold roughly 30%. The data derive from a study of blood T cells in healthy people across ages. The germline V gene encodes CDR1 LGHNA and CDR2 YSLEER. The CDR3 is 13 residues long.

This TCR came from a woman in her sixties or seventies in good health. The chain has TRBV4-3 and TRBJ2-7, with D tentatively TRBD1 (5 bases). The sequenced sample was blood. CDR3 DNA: TGCGCCAGCGGCCAAGATAGCAGGGAACAGCAGTACTTC. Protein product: CASGQDSREQQYF.